The 4 T cell receptor beta chains listed next were all sequenced from one sample in a study of shared clonotypes between healthy human individuals. Clones were sequenced by immunoSEQ multiplex PCR, and TCRdb holds only the in-frame ones, with some missing. The table records more than 450,000 clones, roughly 78% of them present only once. Sequencing was carried out using PBMCs. All receptors come from a middle-aged woman in good health. Some clones in this sample may be carry-over from other donors' samples.

This rearrangement joins TRBV4-2 to TRBJ2-5, with TRBD2 matching over 10 bases. V lost 3 bases, J lost 1 base, and 5 bases stayed unmatched. CDR3 length equals 16 residues. CDR1 and CDR2 (germline): LGHNA, YNFKEQ. As DNA, the CDR3 is TGTGCCAGCAGCCACCGAGCGGGAGGGATCCAAGAGACCCAGTACTTC. This translates into CASSHRAGGIQETQYF.

This rearrangement joins TRBV9 to TRBJ2-1, with 7 bases fitting TRBD2. Germline V gives CDR1 SGDLS, CDR2 YYNGEE. The CDR3 has 15 residues. V gave up 3 bases and J gave up 6 bases; unmatched junction bases: 9. In DNA, the CDR3 is TGTGCCAGCAGCGCTCTAGCGAGCGGGGCCAATGAGCAGTTCTTC. This sequence encodes CASSALASGANEQFF.

The chain is built from TRBV19 and TRBJ2-1; 9 nucleotides align to TRBD1. The ends lost 5 bases at V and 1 base at J; junction bases unmatched: 15. Germline CDR1 reads LNHDA; CDR2 reads SQIVND (reference sequence). This CDR3 contains 19 residues. CDR3 nucleotide sequence: TGTGCCAGTAGTCCGCCCCCACAGGGGGCTAGCGAGTCCTACAATGAGCAGTTCTTC. Protein product: CASSPPPQGASESYNEQFF.

The rearrangement links TRBV28 to TRBJ2-7; D remains unclear. V was cut by 6 bases and J by 2 bases, with 11 bases left in between. Germline-derived CDR1 and CDR2 are MDHEN and SYDVKM. This CDR3 comprises 13 residues. Here the CDR3 reads CASRQTAAYEQYF. For the CDR3, the DNA is TGTGCCAGCAGGCAGACGGCCGCCTACGAGCAGTACTTC.